This TCR beta chain was recovered during a study of siplizumab effects on memory and regulatory T cells. Study results and caveats: The alloresponse seemed to draw substantially on naive T cells, which appeared more diverse than memory cells. Some alloreactive sequences were traceable to unstimulated CD4+ memory cells, and siplizumab significantly reduced them.

Remarks on this clone: Its cognate antigen is unknown.

Produced via immunoSEQ multiplex PCR; TCRdb's table is partial and in-frame only. The repertoire holds roughly 120,000 clones, with less than 95% as singletons. Between the trimmed V and J ends, which lost 1 base and 0 bases, there was a span of 9 bases. Germline V CDR1 and CDR2: SGHTA, FQGTGA. The CDR3 runs 16 residues. V gene TRBV7-3 combines with J gene TRBJ1-4; D is undetermined. The receptor was isolated from a human donor in good health. Sequencing was performed on non-Treg CD4+ T cells sorted from blood. The CDR3 loop is CASSLNGPATNEKLFF. The CDR3 nucleotides are TGTGCCAGCAGCTTAAATGGTCCAGCAACTAATGAAAAACTGTTTTTT.